This TCR beta chain stems from a study of Graves' ophthalmopathy and Graves' hyperthyroidism. On the study more broadly: Hyperthyroidism showing no ophthalmopathy within 18 months of follow-up was stable.

The germline V gene encodes CDR1 DFQATT and CDR2 SNEGSKA (reference sequence). The CDR3 has 13 residues. V was trimmed by 5 bases and J by 1 base, leaving 11 bases between them. General study points: The model reached 65% to 71% sensitivity and approximately 72% specificity for predicting ophthalmopathy progression. Discrimination between ophthalmopathy and stable hyperthyroidism by a 13-signature model showed 87.88% sensitivity and less than 84% specificity. Detected in blood as well were most expanded thyroid clonotypes with frequency above 0.001.

The authors amplified TCR beta CDR3 regions from RNA transcripts. First-round RT-PCR employed HTBI primers, with a second-round multiplex PCR after it. Each CDR3 protein is one row after TCRdb ran MiXCR on the multiplex PCR reads. The table has over a million distinct CDR3 sequences, less than 45% seen once. This clonotype has ten or more counts. As yet, its antigen is unknown. The sequence derives from an adult man with Graves' hyperthyroidism. The source material was peripheral blood or thyroid tissue (not recorded which). J is TRBJ1-1 and V is TRBV20-1; possible D gene TRBD1, 5 bases. CDR3 sequence (DNA): TGCAGTGCTCGACAGTTGCGGAACACTGAAGCTTTCTTT. Translated: CSARQLRNTEAFF.